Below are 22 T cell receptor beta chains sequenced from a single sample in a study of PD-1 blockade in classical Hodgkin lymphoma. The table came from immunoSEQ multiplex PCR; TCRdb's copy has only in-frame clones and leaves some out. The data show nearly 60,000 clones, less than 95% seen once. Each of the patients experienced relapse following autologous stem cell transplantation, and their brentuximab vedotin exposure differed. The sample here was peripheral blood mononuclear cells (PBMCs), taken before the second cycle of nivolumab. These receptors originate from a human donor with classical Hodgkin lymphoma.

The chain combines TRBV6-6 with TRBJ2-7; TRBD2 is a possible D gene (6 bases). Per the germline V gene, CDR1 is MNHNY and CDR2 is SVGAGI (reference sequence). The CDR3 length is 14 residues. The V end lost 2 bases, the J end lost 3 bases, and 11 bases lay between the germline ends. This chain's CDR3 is CASSYGGAGYEQYF. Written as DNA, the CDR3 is TGTGCCAGCAGTTACGGAGGGGCCGGCTACGAGCAGTACTTC.

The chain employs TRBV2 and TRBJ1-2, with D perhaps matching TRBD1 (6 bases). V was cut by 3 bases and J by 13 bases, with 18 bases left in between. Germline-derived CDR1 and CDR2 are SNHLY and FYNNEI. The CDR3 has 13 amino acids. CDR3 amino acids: CASSDVSGAVFTF. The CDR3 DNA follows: TGTGCCAGCAGTGATGTGTCAGGGGCCGTGTTCACCTTC. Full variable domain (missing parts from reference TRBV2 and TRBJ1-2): EPEVTQTPSHQVTQMGQEVILRCVPISNHLYFYWYRQILGQKVEFLVSFYNNEISEKSEIFDDQFSVERPDGSNFTLKIRSTKLEDSAMYFCASSDVSGAVFTFGSGTRLTVV.

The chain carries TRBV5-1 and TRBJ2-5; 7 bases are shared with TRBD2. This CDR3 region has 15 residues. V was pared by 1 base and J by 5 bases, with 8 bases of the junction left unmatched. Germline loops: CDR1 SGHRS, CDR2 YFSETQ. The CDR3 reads CASSLWAGEGETQYF. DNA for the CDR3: TGCGCCAGCAGCTTGTGGGCGGGAGAAGGGGAGACCCAGTACTTC. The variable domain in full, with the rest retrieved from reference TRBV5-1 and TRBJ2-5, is KAGVTQTPRYLIKTRGQQVTLSCSPISGHRSVSWYQQTPGQGLQFLFEYFSETQRNKGNFPGRFSGRQFSNSRSEMNVSTLELGDSALYLCASSLWAGEGETQYFGPGTRLLVL.

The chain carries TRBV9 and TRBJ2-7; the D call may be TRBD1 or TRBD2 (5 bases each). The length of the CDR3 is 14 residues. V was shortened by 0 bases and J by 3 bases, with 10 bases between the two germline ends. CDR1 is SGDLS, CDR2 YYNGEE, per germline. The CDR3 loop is CASSVEQRGYEQYF. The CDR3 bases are TGTGCCAGCAGCGTAGAGCAGAGGGGCTACGAGCAGTACTTC.

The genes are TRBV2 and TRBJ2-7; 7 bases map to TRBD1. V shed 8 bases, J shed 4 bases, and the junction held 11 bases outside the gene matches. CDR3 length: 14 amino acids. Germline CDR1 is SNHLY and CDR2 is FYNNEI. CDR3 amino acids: CASFYPGQTYEQYF. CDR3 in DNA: TGTGCCAGCTTTTATCCGGGACAGACTTACGAGCAGTACTTC.

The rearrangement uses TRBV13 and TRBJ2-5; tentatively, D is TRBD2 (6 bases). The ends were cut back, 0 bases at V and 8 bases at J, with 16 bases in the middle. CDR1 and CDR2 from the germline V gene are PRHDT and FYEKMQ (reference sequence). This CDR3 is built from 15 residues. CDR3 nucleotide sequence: TGTGCCAGCAGCTTAGGCTCGACTAGGCGCCCAACCCAGTACTTC. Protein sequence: CASSLGSTRRPTQYF.

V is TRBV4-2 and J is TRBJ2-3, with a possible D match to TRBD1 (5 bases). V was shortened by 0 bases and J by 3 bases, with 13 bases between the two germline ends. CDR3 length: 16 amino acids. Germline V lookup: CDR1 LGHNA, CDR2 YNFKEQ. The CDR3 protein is CASSQEGRVGTDTQYF. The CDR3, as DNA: TGTGCCAGCAGCCAAGAAGGCAGGGTGGGAACAGATACGCAGTATTTT.

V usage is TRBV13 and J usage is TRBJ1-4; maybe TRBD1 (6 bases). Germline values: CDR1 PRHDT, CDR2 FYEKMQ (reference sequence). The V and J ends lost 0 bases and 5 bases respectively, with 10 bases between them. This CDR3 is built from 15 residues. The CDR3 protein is CASSLGDRANEKLFF. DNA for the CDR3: TGTGCCAGCAGCTTAGGGGACAGAGCGAATGAAAAACTGTTTTTT.

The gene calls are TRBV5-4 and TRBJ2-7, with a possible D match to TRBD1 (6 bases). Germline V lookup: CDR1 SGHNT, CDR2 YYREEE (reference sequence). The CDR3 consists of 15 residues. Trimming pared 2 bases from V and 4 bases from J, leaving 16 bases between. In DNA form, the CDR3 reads TGTGCCAGCAGCTTCTCGGCAGGGGTTTTTTACGAGCAGTACTTC. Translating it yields CASSFSAGVFYEQYF.

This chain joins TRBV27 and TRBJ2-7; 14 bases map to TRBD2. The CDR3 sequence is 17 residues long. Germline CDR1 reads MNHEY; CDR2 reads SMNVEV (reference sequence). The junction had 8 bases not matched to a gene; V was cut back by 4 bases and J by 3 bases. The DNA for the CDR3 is TGTGCCAGCAGTTACACGACTAGCGGGAGGGCCGACTACGAGCAGTACTTC. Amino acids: CASSYTTSGRADYEQYF.

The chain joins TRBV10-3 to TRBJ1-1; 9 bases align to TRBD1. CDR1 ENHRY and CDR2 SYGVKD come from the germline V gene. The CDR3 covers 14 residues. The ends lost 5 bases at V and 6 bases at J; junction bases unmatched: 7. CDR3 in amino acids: CAISKQGANPEAFF. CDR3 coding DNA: TGTGCCATCAGTAAACAGGGGGCCAACCCTGAAGCTTTCTTT.

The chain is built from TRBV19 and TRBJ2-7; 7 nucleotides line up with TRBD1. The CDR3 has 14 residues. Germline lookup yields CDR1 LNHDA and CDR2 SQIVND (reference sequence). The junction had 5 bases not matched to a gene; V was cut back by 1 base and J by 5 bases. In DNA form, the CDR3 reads TGTGCCAGTAGTATAGGAGGGGGACAGCACGAGCAGTACTTC. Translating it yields CASSIGGGQHEQYF.

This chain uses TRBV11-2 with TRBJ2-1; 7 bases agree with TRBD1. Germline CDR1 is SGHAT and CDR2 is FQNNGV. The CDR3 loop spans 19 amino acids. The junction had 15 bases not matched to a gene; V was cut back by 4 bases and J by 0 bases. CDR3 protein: CASSSSKTGLIGSYNEQFF. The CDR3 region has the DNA TGTGCCAGCAGCTCCTCGAAGACAGGGCTGATCGGCTCCTACAATGAGCAGTTCTTC. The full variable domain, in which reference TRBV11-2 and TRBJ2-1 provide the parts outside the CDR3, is EAGVAQSPRYKIIEKRQSVAFWCNPISGHATLYWYQQILGQGPKLLIQFQNNGVVDDSQLPKDRFSAERLKGVDSTLKIQPAKLEDSAVYLCASSSSKTGLIGSYNEQFFGPGTRLTVL.

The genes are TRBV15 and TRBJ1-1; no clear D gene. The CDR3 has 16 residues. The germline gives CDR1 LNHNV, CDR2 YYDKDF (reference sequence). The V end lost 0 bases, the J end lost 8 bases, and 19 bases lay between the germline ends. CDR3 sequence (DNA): TGTGCCACCAGCAGAGACCGGTTGACCCTAGCACAAGAAGCTTTCTTT. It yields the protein CATSRDRLTLAQEAFF.

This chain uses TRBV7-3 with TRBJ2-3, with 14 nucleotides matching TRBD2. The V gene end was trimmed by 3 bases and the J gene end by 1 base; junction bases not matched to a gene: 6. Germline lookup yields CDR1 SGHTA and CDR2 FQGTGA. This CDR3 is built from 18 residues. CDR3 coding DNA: TGTGCCAGCAGCTTGGGACTAGCGGGAGAGTTTGGCACAGATACGCAGTATTTT. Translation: CASSLGLAGEFGTDTQYF.

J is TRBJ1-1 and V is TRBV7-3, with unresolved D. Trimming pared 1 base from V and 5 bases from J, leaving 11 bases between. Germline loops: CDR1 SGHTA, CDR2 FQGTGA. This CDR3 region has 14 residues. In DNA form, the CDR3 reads TGTGCCAGCAGCTTAAAAGGTTCGGGGACTGAAGCTTTCTTT. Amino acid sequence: CASSLKGSGTEAFF.

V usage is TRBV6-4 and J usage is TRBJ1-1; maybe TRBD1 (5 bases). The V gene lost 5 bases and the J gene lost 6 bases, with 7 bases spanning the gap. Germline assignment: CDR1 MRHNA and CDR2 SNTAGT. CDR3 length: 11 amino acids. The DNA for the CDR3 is TGTGCCAGCAGTTCGGGACCTGAAGCTTTCTTT. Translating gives CASSSGPEAFF.

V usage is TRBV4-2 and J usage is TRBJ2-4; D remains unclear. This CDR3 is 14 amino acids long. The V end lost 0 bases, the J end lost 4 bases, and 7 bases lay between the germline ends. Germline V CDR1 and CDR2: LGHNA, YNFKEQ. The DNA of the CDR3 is TGTGCCAGCAGCCAAGAGGCACAGAAAAACATTCAGTACTTC. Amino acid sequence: CASSQEAQKNIQYF.

The CDR3 loop reads CASSIRTVANTGELFF. The CDR3 bases are TGCGCCAGCAGCATTCGGACAGTAGCGAACACCGGGGAGCTGTTTTTT. This chain joins TRBV5-1 and TRBJ2-2; perhaps TRBD1 as D (6 bases). Germline assignment: CDR1 SGHRS and CDR2 YFSETQ. Trimming stripped 4 bases from V and 0 bases from J, with 13 bases between. This CDR3 has 16 amino acids.

CDR3 loop: CASSDRQGSTGELFF. CDR3 coding DNA: TGCGCCAGCAGCGACCGACAGGGGAGCACCGGGGAGCTGTTTTTT. The gene calls are TRBV5-1 and TRBJ2-2; the match to TRBD1 covers 8 bases. V lost 4 bases, J lost 4 bases, and 6 bases stayed unmatched. This CDR3 comprises 15 residues. Germline lookup yields CDR1 SGHRS and CDR2 YFSETQ.

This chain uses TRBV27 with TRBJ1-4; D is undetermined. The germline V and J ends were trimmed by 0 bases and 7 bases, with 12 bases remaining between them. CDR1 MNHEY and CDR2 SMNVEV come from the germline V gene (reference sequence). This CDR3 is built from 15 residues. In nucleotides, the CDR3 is TGTGCCAGCAGTTTATCGAATACAAGAGGTGAAAAACTGTTTTTT. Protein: CASSLSNTRGEKLFF.

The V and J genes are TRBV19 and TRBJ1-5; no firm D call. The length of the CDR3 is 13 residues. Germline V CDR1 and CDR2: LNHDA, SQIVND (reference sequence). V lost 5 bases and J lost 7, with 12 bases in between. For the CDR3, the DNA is TGTGCCAGTAGTCCCGAGGGTTGGCAGCCCCAGCATTTT. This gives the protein CASSPEGWQPQHF.